This section outlines one T cell receptor beta chain sequence together with its context. Its antigen remains unidentified. The entry originates in a study of cytomegalovirus exposure and HLA in healthy donors. The germline V gene encodes CDR1 MNHNS and CDR2 SASEGT. The CDR3 consists of 14 residues. V lost 6 bases and J 4 bases, leaving 15 bases between the germline ends. A multiplex PCR was run with 60 Vbeta primers and 13 Jbeta primers. Produced via immunoSEQ multiplex PCR; TCRdb's table is partial and in-frame only. The sample shows roughly 59,000 clones, about two thirds of them seen only once. The study, taken as a whole, reports: There was a cluster of highly shared sequence variants that was likely a sequencing artifact.

The receptor's source is a middle-aged man in good health and CMV-seropositive. The material sequenced was PBMCs. The chain joins TRBV6-1 to TRBJ1-1; D gene ambiguous. CDR3: CASRKFPVGTEAFF. CDR3 coding DNA: TGTGCCAGCAGGAAATTCCCGGTTGGCACTGAAGCTTTCTTT.